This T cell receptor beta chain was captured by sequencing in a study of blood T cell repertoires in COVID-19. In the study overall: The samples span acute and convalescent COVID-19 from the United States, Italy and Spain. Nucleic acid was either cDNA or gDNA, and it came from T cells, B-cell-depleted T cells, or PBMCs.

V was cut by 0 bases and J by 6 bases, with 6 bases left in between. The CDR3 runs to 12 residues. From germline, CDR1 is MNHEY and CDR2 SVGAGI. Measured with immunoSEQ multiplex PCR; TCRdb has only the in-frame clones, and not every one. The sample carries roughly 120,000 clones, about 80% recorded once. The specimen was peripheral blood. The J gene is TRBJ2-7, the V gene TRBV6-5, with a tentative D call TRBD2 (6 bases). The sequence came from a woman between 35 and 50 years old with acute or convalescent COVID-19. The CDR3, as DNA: TGTGCCAGCAGTTACTCGGGGGGCGAGCAGTACTTC. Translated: CASSYSGGEQYF.